Shown below are 23 T cell receptor beta chains from a single sample sequenced in a study of blood T cell repertoires in COVID-19. Profiling relied on immunoSEQ multiplex PCR, and the TCRdb table lists in-frame clones only, not all of them. This table has approximately 450,000 clones, about 89% appearing once. Material for sequencing was peripheral blood. The receptor source for this set is a young woman with acute or convalescent COVID-19.

The chain combines TRBV29-1 with TRBJ1-2, with 9 positions matching TRBD1. The V gene's germline CDR1 is SQVTM and CDR2 ANQGSEA. CDR3 size: 12 residues. V was clipped by 6 bases and J by 4 bases; unmatched bases: 3. The CDR3 sequence is CSVRDRVYGYTF. The CDR3 region has the DNA TGCAGCGTCCGGGACAGGGTCTATGGCTACACCTTC.

This chain connects TRBV2 to TRBJ1-5, with D possibly being TRBD1 (6 bases). Germline V gene lookup returns CDR1 SNHLY and CDR2 FYNNEI. Between the trimmed V and J ends, which lost 6 bases and 4 bases, there was a span of 16 bases. The CDR3 length is 15 residues. The CDR3 loop is CASRPTDSNNQPQHF. DNA for the CDR3: TGTGCCAGCAGACCCACGGACAGCAATAATCAGCCCCAGCATTTT.

V is TRBV7-8 and J is TRBJ1-2, with 8 bases lining up with TRBD1. Germline values: CDR1 SGHVS, CDR2 FQNEAQ. J gave up 5 bases and V 3 bases, and 8 bases lay outside the gene matches. The CDR3 spans 15 residues. The CDR3 loop is CASSLMDRATYGYTF. The CDR3 DNA sequence: TGTGCCAGCAGCTTGATGGACAGGGCCACTTATGGCTACACCTTC.

The chain recombines TRBV2 with TRBJ1-2; no clear D gene. The CDR3 consists of 17 residues. V was clipped by 3 bases and J by 2 bases, with 19 bases between them. Germline CDR1 and CDR2: SNHLY and FYNNEI. CDR3 region: CASSERARRLLNYGYTF. CDR3 coding DNA: TGTGCCAGCAGTGAGAGGGCCCGACGGCTCCTCAACTATGGCTACACCTTC.

V gene TRBV5-1 combines with J gene TRBJ2-7; 7 bases agree with TRBD1. Germline V gives CDR1 SGHRS, CDR2 YFSETQ. This CDR3 comprises 12 residues. V lost 5 bases to trimming and J lost 6 bases; unmatched junction nucleotides: 5. For the CDR3, the DNA is TGCGCCAGCAGGGCCGGGACAGCCGAGCAGTACTTC. It codes for CASRAGTAEQYF.

As to this clone: Germline is not matched at one junction end, which may reflect a read error. The chain carries TRBV27 and TRBJ1-1; D might be TRBD1 (6 bases). Germline V gene sequence: CDR1 MNHEY, CDR2 SMNVEV (reference sequence). This CDR3 contains 15 residues. In DNA form, the CDR3 reads TGTGCCAGCAGGGTCATTTCCCAGGGGTCAACTGGAGCTTTCTTT. It codes for CASRVISQGSTGAFF.

The V gene is TRBV28, the J gene TRBJ2-7, with D tentatively TRBD1 (6 bases). Trimming left V 6 bases short and J 7 bases short, with 16 bases between. The CDR3 spans 13 residues. CDR1 and CDR2 from the germline V gene are MDHEN and SYDVKM. CDR3 nucleotide sequence: TGTGCCAGCAGCGTGGGGGCAGTAAGGGAGCAGTACTTC. Its protein product is CASSVGAVREQYF.

V usage is TRBV7-8 and J usage is TRBJ2-2, with 7 bases identical to TRBD2. The germline gives CDR1 SGHVS, CDR2 FQNEAQ. The V segment lost 5 bases and the J segment 7 bases; nucleotides outside the gene matches: 16. This CDR3 has 17 amino acids. The CDR3 sequence: CASSRGKGLGSNGELFF. Written as DNA, the CDR3 is TGTGCCAGCAGCCGAGGAAAAGGACTAGGGTCTAACGGGGAGCTGTTTTTT.

The J gene is TRBJ2-3, the V gene TRBV13; possible D gene TRBD2, 5 bases. Per germline, CDR1 PRHDT and CDR2 FYEKMQ (reference sequence). Trimming took 2 bases from V and 2 from J, leaving 11 bases between them. The CDR3 has 15 residues. The CDR3 sequence is CASSLRGSATDTQYF. CDR3 nucleotides: TGTGCCAGCAGCTTACGTGGGAGTGCCACAGATACGCAGTATTTT.

The table lists this clone with a count of one. The J gene is TRBJ1-1, the V gene TRBV11-2; tentatively, D is TRBD1 (5 bases). CDR1 is SGHAT, CDR2 FQNNGV, per germline. Trimming shortened V by 1 base and J by 3 bases, and 9 bases separated the two germline ends. CDR3 length equals 14 residues. The CDR3 nucleotides read TGTGCCAGCAGCTTAGGTCGGGGGGACACTGAAGCTTTCTTT. It is translated as CASSLGRGDTEAFF.

The chain combines TRBV6-6 with TRBJ2-7; TRBD2 aligns across 7 bases. The CDR3 covers 16 residues. V shed 0 bases, J shed 1 base, and the junction held 6 bases outside the gene matches. CDR1 MNHNY and CDR2 SVGAGI come from the germline V gene (reference sequence). The CDR3 region is CASSYSGGVGSYEQYF. CDR3 nucleotides: TGTGCCAGCAGTTACTCGGGGGGGGTAGGATCCTACGAGCAGTACTTC.

CDR3 region: CASSGGTGHNEQFF. For the CDR3, the DNA is TGTGCCAGCAGCGGCGGGACAGGACACAATGAGCAGTTCTTC. The chain recombines TRBV5-6 with TRBJ2-1; 8 nucleotides match TRBD1. The CDR3 length is 14 residues. Germline V gene data show CDR1 as SGHDT and CDR2 as YYEEEE. The V segment lost 4 bases and the J segment 5 bases; nucleotides outside the gene matches: 5.

This chain connects TRBV7-7 to TRBJ2-2; the D gene is possibly TRBD1 (6 bases). The CDR3 extends over 14 amino acids. Trimming took off 4 bases at V and 3 bases at J, with 9 bases between the two ends. In germline, CDR1 is SSHAT, CDR2 FNYEAQ (reference sequence). CDR3 nucleotides: TGTGCCAGCAGCTCCAGACAGGACACCGGGGAGCTGTTTTTT. Its protein is CASSSRQDTGELFF.

This rearrangement joins TRBV3-1 (or the pseudogene TRBV3-2) to TRBJ1-1, with a weak D call TRBD1 (6 bases). Germline V CDR1 and CDR2: LGHDT, YNNKEL (reference sequence). This CDR3 is built from 20 residues. Trimming stripped 6 bases from V and 2 bases from J, with 31 bases between. This CDR3 reads CASSPYWSALGAGVNTEAFF. The DNA of the CDR3 is TGTGCCAGCAGTCCTTATTGGAGCGCCTTGGGGGCAGGGGTTAACACTGAAGCTTTCTTT.

The genes are TRBV7-5 and TRBJ2-7; the table gives TRBD1 as D, unverified against the DNA. TRBV7-5 is labeled a pseudogene. The CDR3 covers 16 residues. CDR3 in amino acids: CVRRPPSGTVADEQYF. The CDR3 region has the DNA TGTGTCAGAAGACCACCGTCCGGGACAGTGGCCGACGAGCAGTACTTC.

This clone was seen only once. The rearrangement links TRBV5-1 to TRBJ2-7, with unresolved D. Germline CDR1 and CDR2: SGHRS and YFSETQ. The CDR3 has 13 amino acids. Trimming removed 0 bases from V and 2 bases from J, with 6 bases in between. CDR3 coding DNA: TGCGCCAGCAGCTTGGTGGCAGCCTACGAGCAGTACTTC. Amino acid sequence: CASSLVAAYEQYF.

This rearrangement joins TRBV30 to TRBJ2-3; the D gene is possibly TRBD1 (6 bases). Germline V gene lookup returns CDR1 GTSNPN and CDR2 SVGIG (reference sequence). The germline V and J ends were trimmed by 8 bases and 4 bases, with 13 bases remaining between them. The CDR3 extends over 12 amino acids. The CDR3 loop is CAPKGVPDTQYF. The CDR3 coding sequence is TGTGCCCCGAAGGGGGTCCCAGATACGCAGTATTTT.

The chain combines TRBV7-9 with TRBJ2-3, with D tentatively TRBD2 (5 bases). V was cut by 5 bases and J by 6 bases, with 9 bases left in between. The CDR3 is made up of 12 amino acids. CDR1 SEHNR and CDR2 FQNEAQ come from the germline V gene (reference sequence). CDR3 amino acids: CASSLWRDTQYF. Written as DNA, the CDR3 is TGTGCCAGCAGCCTATGGAGGGATACGCAGTATTTT.

The chain uses TRBV10-2 and TRBJ1-4; D is uncertain. The CDR3 extends over 14 amino acids. Germline V CDR1 and CDR2: WSHSY, SAAADI. V dropped 1 base and J dropped 8 bases, with 11 bases sitting between them. CDR3 in DNA: TGCGCCAGCAGTGAGTACTCAGGAGGGGAAAAACTGTTTTTT. As protein: CASSEYSGGEKLFF.

V usage is TRBV3-1 (or the pseudogene TRBV3-2) and J usage is TRBJ2-7, with 9 bases matching TRBD2. The germline gives CDR1 LGHDT, CDR2 YNNKEL (reference sequence). The J segment lost 6 bases and the V segment lost 7 bases, leaving 7 bases of the junction unmatched. The CDR3 consists of 13 residues. The CDR3 spells CASTKRGVAEQYF. The CDR3 DNA is TGTGCCAGCACTAAGCGGGGGGTAGCCGAGCAGTACTTC.

This chain uses TRBV7-6 with TRBJ1-4; perhaps TRBD1 as D (5 bases). Trimming cost V 0 bases and J 0 bases, with 11 bases left between them. The CDR3 extends over 17 amino acids. Germline CDR1 reads SGHVS; CDR2 reads FNYEAQ. The CDR3 region is CASSLAVVGATNEKLFF. In DNA, the CDR3 is TGTGCCAGCAGCTTAGCGGTAGTAGGGGCAACTAATGAAAAACTGTTTTTT.

The chain is built from TRBV6-5 and TRBJ2-1, with 9 bases lining up with TRBD1. Germline assignment: CDR1 MNHEY and CDR2 SVGAGI. With 2 bases clipped from V and 7 bases from J, the junction kept 3 bases outside the gene matches. This CDR3 comprises 14 residues. The CDR3 is CASSYRDRDNEQFF. CDR3 in DNA: TGTGCCAGCAGTTACCGGGACAGGGATAATGAGCAGTTCTTC.

V gene TRBV19 combines with J gene TRBJ1-2, with D possibly TRBD1 on 6 matching bases. Germline-derived CDR1 and CDR2 are LNHDA and SQIVND (reference sequence). The CDR3 loop spans 13 amino acids. V dropped 7 bases and J dropped 3 bases, with 12 bases sitting between them. CDR3 coding DNA: TGTGCCAGTAACAGGGCCTTAGACTATGGCTACACCTTC. This translates into CASNRALDYGYTF.